This T cell receptor (beta chain) was recovered during a study of long-term antiretroviral therapy in people with HIV. The run of the v3.0 immunoSEQ assay was at survey level. Data came from immunoSEQ multiplex PCR; TCRdb stores just in-frame clones and leaves some out. Of around 21,000 clones in the sample, over 75% were seen once. This clone occurred once. The V gene's germline CDR1 is SNHLY and CDR2 FYNNEI. With 2 bases removed from V and 2 bases from J, the gap between germline ends came to 10 bases. The CDR3 loop spans 14 amino acids. Specimen: unsorted PBMCs, collected 1.5 years after starting antiretroviral therapy. This receptor was obtained from a man aged 30 to 45 with HIV. The chain links TRBV2 to TRBJ2-7, with D possibly being TRBD1 (6 bases). CDR3 nucleotide sequence: TGTGCCAGCAGTGAATCGGCAGGGGCCTACGAGCAGTACTTC. This gives the protein CASSESAGAYEQYF.